Listed here are 20 T cell receptor beta chains from one sample, sequenced in a study of cytomegalovirus exposure and HLA in healthy donors. The PCR was carried out with 60 Vbeta primers and 13 Jbeta primers. Some clones are missing from TCRdb's copy, which holds only in-frame ones; the method was immunoSEQ multiplex PCR. The sample consists of about 130,000 clones, 65% to 90% of them appearing once. Material for sequencing was PBMCs. These receptors were taken from a male donor in good health and CMV-seropositive.

The rearrangement joins TRBV6-4 to TRBJ1-4; possibly TRBD1 for D (5 bases). This CDR3 comprises 13 residues. Trimming left V 4 bases short and J 8 bases short, with 11 bases between. Germline V gives CDR1 MRHNA, CDR2 SNTAGT. The DNA for the CDR3 is TGTGCCAGCAGTGCCGGGGGTGGAGAAAAACTGTTTTTT. This codes for CASSAGGGEKLFF.

The V gene is TRBV7-9, the J gene TRBJ2-7; 7 bases agree with TRBD2. The CDR3 runs to 15 residues. The germline V gene encodes CDR1 SEHNR and CDR2 FQNEAQ (reference sequence). Trimming at V came to 6 bases and at J to 5 bases, leaving 13 bases not matched to a gene. The CDR3 nucleotides are TGTGCCAGCAGGGGTGACGCGGCGGGAGATGACGAGCAGTACTTC. This sequence encodes CASRGDAAGDDEQYF. Together with reference TRBV7-9 and TRBJ2-7, the CDR3 gives the full variable domain: DTGVSQNPRHKITKRGQNVTFRCDPISEHNRLYWYRQTLGQGPEFLTYFQNEAQLEKSRLLSDRFSAERPKGSFSTLEIQRTEQGDSAMYLCASRGDAAGDDEQYFGPGTRLTVT.

The chain has TRBV5-4 and TRBJ1-6; D unresolved. Trimming removed 6 bases from V and 10 bases from J, with 14 bases in between. This CDR3 region has 13 residues. Germline V gene lookup returns CDR1 SGHNT and CDR2 YYREEE (reference sequence). As DNA, the CDR3 is TGTGCCAGCAAGAGGGCTGGAGGATCACCCCTCCACTTT. Amino acids: CASKRAGGSPLHF.

The chain carries TRBV27 and TRBJ2-1; D is perhaps TRBD2 (6 bases). The CDR3 is 13 amino acids. CDR1 and CDR2 from the germline V gene are MNHEY and SMNVEV (reference sequence). Trimming removed 3 bases from V and 9 bases from J, with 12 bases in between. The CDR3 sequence: CASSFATGGEQFF. The CDR3 nucleotides read TGTGCCAGCAGTTTTGCGACCGGGGGTGAGCAGTTCTTC.

V usage is TRBV2 and J usage is TRBJ1-2; D is possibly TRBD1 (5 bases). Between the trimmed V and J ends, which lost 3 bases and 3 bases, there was a span of 14 bases. The germline V gene has CDR1 SNHLY and CDR2 FYNNEI. The CDR3 length is 15 residues. The CDR3 DNA reads as TGTGCCAGCAGTGAGATACAGGTCGTCGACTATGGCTACACCTTC. Protein product: CASSEIQVVDYGYTF. The whole variable domain, remainder taken from reference TRBV2 and TRBJ1-2, is EPEVTQTPSHQVTQMGQEVILRCVPISNHLYFYWYRQILGQKVEFLVSFYNNEISEKSEIFDDQFSVERPDGSNFTLKIRSTKLEDSAMYFCASSEIQVVDYGYTFGSGTRLTVV.

This clone was counted a few times. The chain is built from TRBV5-6 and TRBJ2-4, with D tentatively TRBD2 (5 bases). This CDR3 has 13 amino acids. The V end was cut by 3 bases, the J end by 6 bases, with 10 bases between. Germline V CDR1 and CDR2: SGHDT, YYEEEE. The DNA of the CDR3 is TGTGCCAGCAGCTCCGGACGGGGAAACATTCAGTACTTC. It encodes CASSSGRGNIQYF.

In this sample, this clone turned up once. This sequence joins TRBV29-1 and TRBJ2-7; perhaps TRBD1 as D (5 bases). The CDR3 has 14 amino acids. From germline, CDR1 is SQVTM and CDR2 ANQGSEA. Trimming removed 7 bases from V and 0 bases from J, with 16 bases in between. The CDR3 sequence: CSAQTVSNSYEQYF. For the CDR3, the DNA is TGCAGCGCCCAGACAGTTAGTAACTCCTACGAGCAGTACTTC.

This clone came up once. V and J are TRBV6-1 and TRBJ2-5, with D possibly TRBD2 on 6 matching bases. CDR3 length: 17 residues. Trimming removed 0 bases from V and 5 bases from J, with 19 bases in between. CDR1 and CDR2 from the germline V gene are MNHNS and SASEGT. The CDR3 region is CASSEADSFAGIETQYF. In nucleotides, the CDR3 is TGTGCCAGCAGTGAAGCGGACTCCTTCGCGGGAATCGAGACCCAGTACTTC.

The chain joins TRBV6-5 to TRBJ2-7, with TRBD2 matching 12 bases. The CDR3 runs 15 residues. Trimming took 5 bases from V and 0 from J; bases not matched to a gene: 2. Germline CDR1 is MNHEY and CDR2 is SVGAGI. Here the CDR3 reads CASSGTSGYSYEQYF. The CDR3 DNA sequence: TGTGCCAGCAGTGGGACTAGCGGGTACTCCTACGAGCAGTACTTC.

This clone was detected ten times or more. The chain has TRBV25-1 and TRBJ1-5; D may be TRBD1 (5 bases). Germline assignment: CDR1 MGHDK and CDR2 SYGVNS. V was pared by 7 bases and J by 4 bases, with 17 bases between. This CDR3 comprises 15 residues. Here the CDR3 DNA reads TGTGCCAGCAATAAATTTGGACAAGTTAATCAGCCCCAGCATTTT. Translating gives CASNKFGQVNQPQHF.

The V gene is TRBV28, the J gene TRBJ1-1; D perhaps matches TRBD1 (5 bases). Germline lookup yields CDR1 MDHEN and CDR2 SYDVKM. This CDR3 has 13 residues. The V end was cut by 3 bases, the J end by 4 bases, with 9 bases between. The CDR3 nucleotides read TGTGCCAGCAGTTTCGGGGGAGGCACTGAAGCTTTCTTT. Its translation: CASSFGGGTEAFF.

V gene TRBV7-9 combines with J gene TRBJ2-7; 14 bases agree with TRBD2. The CDR3 extends over 15 amino acids. Trimming at V came to 4 bases and at J to 4 bases, leaving 3 bases not matched to a gene. Germline assignment: CDR1 SEHNR and CDR2 FQNEAQ (reference sequence). CDR3 in DNA: TGTGCCAGCAGCTCCGGGACTAGCGGGAGATACGAGCAGTACTTC. Amino acids: CASSSGTSGRYEQYF.

This clone appeared a single time. The chain carries TRBV10-3 and TRBJ2-7; D perhaps matches TRBD2 (6 bases). This CDR3 is 13 amino acids long. CDR1 and CDR2 (germline): ENHRY, SYGVKD. Between the trimmed V and J ends, which lost 5 bases and 3 bases, there was a span of 11 bases. The chain's CDR3 is CAISSGLFYEQYF. DNA for the CDR3: TGTGCCATCAGTTCCGGACTATTCTACGAGCAGTACTTC.

The chain combines TRBV28 with TRBJ2-7; D not certain. CDR3 size: 11 residues. With 6 bases removed from V and 3 bases from J, the gap between germline ends came to 6 bases. Germline CDR1 MDHEN, CDR2 SYDVKM. The CDR3, as DNA: TGTGCCAGCAGCCCCCGCTACGAGCAGTACTTC. Translated: CASSPRYEQYF.

V gene TRBV4-1 combines with J gene TRBJ2-1, with TRBD2 matching over 7 bases. Unmatched junction bases numbered 2, after V lost 3 bases and J lost 3 bases. Looked up from germline, CDR1 is MGHRA and CDR2 is YSYEKL. This CDR3 spans 14 amino acids. Here the CDR3 reads CASSQSSGYNEQFF. The CDR3 coding sequence is TGCGCCAGCAGCCAGTCTAGCGGCTACAATGAGCAGTTCTTC.

This chain uses TRBV28 with TRBJ2-2; 7 bases agree with TRBD1. Germline V gene sequence: CDR1 MDHEN, CDR2 SYDVKM. The CDR3 consists of 19 residues. Germline trimming cut 3 bases from V and 7 bases from J; bases unmatched to any gene: 20. CDR3 bases: TGTGCCAGCAGTTTTAGGTTTGGGACAGTTCAAGGGGGTATCGGGGAGCTGTTTTTT. It yields the protein CASSFRFGTVQGGIGELFF.

A few counts support this clone. This chain connects TRBV7-2 to TRBJ2-7; no clear D gene. The CDR3 spans 12 residues. In germline, CDR1 is SGHTA, CDR2 FQGNSA. Trimming removed 1 base at V and 3 bases at J, with 4 bases between. CDR3 protein: CASSLGYYEQYF. CDR3 DNA sequence: TGTGCCAGCAGCTTAGGTTACTACGAGCAGTACTTC. The whole variable domain, filled in from reference TRBV7-2 and TRBJ2-7, reads GAGVSQSPSNKVTEKGKDVELRCDPISGHTALYWYRQSLGQGLEFLIYFQGNSAPDKSGLPSDRFSAERTGGSVSTLTIQRTQQEDSAVYLCASSLGYYEQYFGPGTRLTVT.

This chain joins TRBV5-6 and TRBJ1-3; D gene uncertain. There are 13 residues in the CDR3. Trimming cost V 0 bases and J 2 bases, with 3 bases left between them. Germline CDR1 SGHDT, CDR2 YYEEEE. The CDR3, as DNA: TGTGCCAGCAGCTTGGTAGCTGGAAACACCATATATTTT. The encoded protein is CASSLVAGNTIYF. The variable domain in full, completed from reference TRBV5-6 and TRBJ1-3, reads DAGVTQSPTHLIKTRGQQVTLRCSPKSGHDTVSWYQQALGQGPQFIFQYYEEEERQRGNFPDRFSGHQFPNYSSELNVNALLLGDSALYLCASSLVAGNTIYFGEGSWLTVV.

The J gene is TRBJ1-5, the V gene TRBV6-1; 7 bases agree with TRBD1. The J segment lost 5 bases and the V segment lost 0 bases, leaving 16 bases of the junction unmatched. CDR3 length: 19 amino acids. Germline V CDR1 and CDR2: MNHNS, SASEGT. The CDR3 sequence is CASSEALGDRAFFDQPQHF. The CDR3 DNA reads as TGTGCCAGCAGTGAAGCGCTCGGTGACAGGGCCTTTTTCGATCAGCCCCAGCATTTT.

The rearrangement joins TRBV13 to TRBJ2-1; 9 positions agree with TRBD2. The V and J ends lost 0 bases and 8 bases, in that order; junction bases with no gene match: 5. Germline loops: CDR1 PRHDT, CDR2 FYEKMQ (reference sequence). CDR3 length: 15 residues. The CDR3 region is CASSLGPSGNYEQFF. The CDR3 nucleotides are TGTGCCAGCAGCTTAGGTCCTAGCGGGAACTATGAGCAGTTCTTC.